Each of the 23 T cell receptor beta chains below was sequenced from the same sample in a study of shared clonotypes between healthy human individuals. Cells designated naive CD8 were CD45RO-negative and were positively selected for CCR7, with terminally differentiated effector memory CD45RA+ cells excluded. The assay was immunoSEQ multiplex PCR, and TCRdb's table has in-frame clones only and misses some. Found here are fewer than 1 million clones, just over 95% of them singletons; the top ten hold about 0.21%. The sequenced sample was naive CD8+ T cells sorted from blood. Receptor source: a man aged 25-40 years in good health.

The rearrangement uses TRBV5-1 and TRBJ2-2, with D possibly matching TRBD1 (5 bases). Germline CDR1 SGHRS, CDR2 YFSETQ. Trimming removed 4 bases from V and 0 bases from J, with 22 bases in between. This CDR3 comprises 19 residues. CDR3 nucleotide sequence: TGCGCCAGCAGCCCGGTGGGGCTAACCCCAAGACCGAACACCGGGGAGCTGTTTTTT. It specifies CASSPVGLTPRPNTGELFF.

The rearrangement joins TRBV5-6 to TRBJ1-5; no firm D call. The germline CDR1 and CDR2 sequences are SGHDT and YYEEEE. The V end lost 4 bases, the J end lost 0 bases, and 11 bases lay between the germline ends. The CDR3 sequence is 15 residues long. The CDR3 loop is CASSSGPYSNQPQHF. The CDR3 DNA sequence: TGTGCCAGCAGCAGTGGACCATATAGCAATCAGCCCCAGCATTTT.

This rearrangement joins TRBV29-1 to TRBJ2-5; D perhaps matches TRBD1 (6 bases). From germline, CDR1 is SQVTM and CDR2 ANQGSEA. Trimming shortened V by 3 bases and J by 3 bases, and 11 bases separated the two germline ends. CDR3 length: 13 amino acids. The CDR3: CSVEGRQEETQYF. Here the CDR3 DNA reads TGCAGCGTTGAGGGGCGACAGGAAGAGACCCAGTACTTC.

The chain links TRBV11-2 to TRBJ2-7; 11 nucleotides line up with TRBD2. The CDR3 is 16 residues long. The V segment lost 3 bases and the J segment 10 bases; nucleotides outside the gene matches: 14. Germline V gives CDR1 SGHAT, CDR2 FQNNGV. CDR3 sequence: CASSLPTSGKIEPQYF. The CDR3 nucleotides are TGTGCCAGCAGCTTGCCGACTAGCGGGAAGATTGAACCACAGTACTTC.

The chain links TRBV4-3 to TRBJ2-2; D is unclear. The CDR3 contains 14 residues. Germline CDR1 LGHNA, CDR2 YSLEER. The V and J ends lost 0 bases and 6 bases respectively, with 8 bases between them. DNA for the CDR3: TGCGCCAGCAGCCAAGAGATCTACGCCGGGGAGCTGTTTTTT. It yields the protein CASSQEIYAGELFF.

The rearrangement joins TRBV18 to TRBJ2-5, with 10 bases identical to TRBD2. The CDR3 consists of 16 residues. Trimming cost V 4 bases and J 5 bases; bases outside gene matches: 10. Germline V gives CDR1 KGHSH, CDR2 LQKENI. The CDR3 sequence: CASSLSPGLARETQYF. In DNA, the CDR3 is TGTGCCAGCTCACTTAGCCCGGGACTAGCGAGGGAGACCCAGTACTTC.

DNA of the CDR3: TGTGCCAGCAGCCCGAGGCAGGGGGCGGGGGAGACCCAGTACTTC. Protein sequence: CASSPRQGAGETQYF. The chain carries TRBV11-2 and TRBJ2-5; 8 nucleotides line up with TRBD1. CDR3 length equals 15 residues. Germline CDR1 is SGHAT and CDR2 is FQNNGV. Germline trimming cut 5 bases from V and 5 bases from J; bases unmatched to any gene: 10.

CDR3 residues: CASSRDLNTEAFF. DNA for the CDR3: TGTGCCAGCAGTCGAGACCTCAACACTGAAGCTTTCTTT. The chain recombines TRBV28 with TRBJ1-1, with D unclear. The CDR3 loop spans 13 amino acids. Germline V gene data show CDR1 as MDHEN and CDR2 as SYDVKM. The V gene lost 5 bases and the J gene lost 2 bases, with 9 bases spanning the gap.

This sequence joins TRBV10-3 and TRBJ1-5; TRBD1 might be the D (5 bases). The germline V gene has CDR1 ENHRY and CDR2 SYGVKD. This CDR3 has 15 residues. Between the trimmed V and J ends, which lost 3 bases and 9 bases, there was a span of 18 bases. As DNA, the CDR3 is TGTGCCATCAGTGAACTTGGGACCCAAGGAAGGCCCCAGCATTTT. Amino acids: CAISELGTQGRPQHF.

The chain uses TRBV7-8 and TRBJ2-4, with 14 bases matching TRBD2. Germline V gene lookup returns CDR1 SGHVS and CDR2 FQNEAQ. Unmatched junction bases numbered 3, after V lost 5 bases and J lost 0 bases. This CDR3 region has 17 residues. CDR3 DNA sequence: TGTGCCAGCAGCCCCGGGACTAGCGGGGGAGCCAAAAACATTCAGTACTTC. It is translated as CASSPGTSGGAKNIQYF. The variable domain in full, completed from reference TRBV7-8 and TRBJ2-4, reads GAGVSQSPRYKVAKRGQDVALRCDPISGHVSLFWYQQALGQGPEFLTYFQNEAQLDKSGLPSDRFFAERPEGSVSTLKIQRTQQEDSAVYLCASSPGTSGGAKNIQYFGAGTRLSVL.

The chain combines TRBV6-1 with TRBJ1-4; D is unclear. The CDR3 sequence is 15 residues long. Germline CDR1 reads MNHNS; CDR2 reads SASEGT. Trimming stripped 8 bases from V and 1 base from J, with 14 bases between. Here the CDR3 DNA reads TGTGCCAGCCTGACCCGGGGTGGAACTAATGAAAAACTGTTTTTT. This encodes CASLTRGGTNEKLFF.

The J gene is TRBJ2-1, the V gene TRBV15; D is unclear. Germline CDR1 is LNHNV and CDR2 is YYDKDF (reference sequence). The CDR3 contains 13 residues. Between the trimmed V and J ends, which lost 2 bases and 5 bases, there was a span of 7 bases. For the CDR3, the DNA is TGTGCCACCAGCAGACCTATTAACAATGAGCAGTTCTTC. As protein: CATSRPINNEQFF.

V gene TRBV28 combines with J gene TRBJ2-1, with D tentatively TRBD1 (5 bases). The V gene lost 5 bases and the J gene lost 4 bases, with 9 bases spanning the gap. The germline gives CDR1 MDHEN, CDR2 SYDVKM. This CDR3 has 13 amino acids. The DNA for the CDR3 is TGTGCCAGCAGTCTAAGGGGATACAATGAGCAGTTCTTC. Residues: CASSLRGYNEQFF.

V is TRBV5-5 and J is TRBJ2-3; 7 bases match TRBD2. The CDR3 has 16 amino acids. V lost 0 bases and J lost 5; bases outside the gene matches: 9. Germline-derived CDR1 and CDR2 are SGHKS and YYEKEE (reference sequence). The CDR3: CASSLDRGRVEDTQYF. CDR3 DNA sequence: TGTGCCAGCAGCTTGGATCGCGGGAGAGTAGAAGATACGCAGTATTTT.

The rearrangement links TRBV9 to TRBJ2-5; a weak D match, TRBD1 (6 bases). The CDR3 sequence is 17 residues long. CDR1 SGDLS and CDR2 YYNGEE come from the germline V gene. Trimming removed 3 bases at V and 3 bases at J, with 21 bases between. The CDR3 here is CASSAREADRGEETQYF. CDR3 DNA: TGTGCCAGCAGCGCCAGAGAAGCGGACAGAGGCGAAGAGACCCAGTACTTC.

The chain is built from TRBV6-6 and TRBJ1-4; perhaps TRBD1 as D (5 bases). The CDR3 is 16 residues long. Between the trimmed V and J ends, which lost 6 bases and 4 bases, there was a span of 18 bases. Per germline, CDR1 MNHNY and CDR2 SVGAGI (reference sequence). CDR3 bases: TGTGCCAGCAGCCACTTACCGGGGCTAAATAATGAAAAACTGTTTTTT. It encodes CASSHLPGLNNEKLFF.

The chain has TRBV25-1 and TRBJ2-2; no clear D. Germline CDR1 MGHDK, CDR2 SYGVNS. The CDR3 is made up of 10 amino acids. V was clipped by 5 bases and J by 7 bases, with 2 bases between them. DNA for the CDR3: TGTGCCAGCAGTAACGGGGAGCTGTTTTTT. Its translation: CASSNGELFF. Based on the CDR3 plus reference TRBV25-1 and TRBJ2-2, the full variable domain is EADIYQTPRYLVIGTGKKITLECSQTMGHDKMYWYQQDPGMELHLIHYSYGVNSTEKGDLSSESTVSRIRTEHFPLTLESARPSHTSQYLCASSNGELFFGEGSRLTVL.

This clone was detected a few times. The J gene is TRBJ2-7, the V gene TRBV5-4; D gene uncertain. The V and J ends lost 2 bases and 5 bases respectively, with 11 bases between them. Germline V lookup: CDR1 SGHNT, CDR2 YYREEE (reference sequence). The CDR3 is made up of 13 amino acids. CDR3 protein: CASSLSGHNEQYF. The CDR3 DNA reads as TGTGCCAGCAGCTTAAGTGGGCACAACGAGCAGTACTTC.

A single count supports this clone. The rearrangement uses TRBV20-1 and TRBJ2-1; the D is unclear. Between the trimmed V and J ends, which lost 4 bases and 9 bases, there was a span of 4 bases. The CDR3 consists of 9 residues. CDR1 and CDR2 from the germline V gene are DFQATT and SNEGSKA (reference sequence). The CDR3 reads CSATPEQFF. The DNA for the CDR3 is TGCAGTGCTACCCCTGAGCAGTTCTTC.

This clone was seen just once. The chain joins TRBV11-3 to TRBJ2-1, with 8 positions matching TRBD2. V was clipped by 4 bases and J by 6 bases; unmatched bases: 8. This CDR3 has 15 residues. Germline V gene lookup returns CDR1 SGHNT and CDR2 YENEEA. CDR3 amino acids: CASSSISGGINEQFF. CDR3 DNA sequence: TGTGCCAGCAGCTCCATATCGGGAGGGATCAATGAGCAGTTCTTC.

The rearrangement uses TRBV14 and TRBJ1-3; D gene unclear. The CDR3 has 16 residues. Trimming stripped 2 bases from V and 1 base from J, with 12 bases between. Germline V CDR1 and CDR2: SGHDN, FVKESK. The CDR3 nucleotides read TGTGCCAGCAGCCAAATAGGCCGGTTATCTGGAAACACCATATATTTT. The encoded protein is CASSQIGRLSGNTIYF.

The V call is TRBV5-1, the J call TRBJ1-3, with D uncertain. V dropped 0 bases and J dropped 0 bases, with 4 bases sitting between them. CDR3 length equals 14 residues. Germline assignment: CDR1 SGHRS and CDR2 YFSETQ. CDR3 amino acids: CASSLDGSGNTIYF. The CDR3, as DNA: TGCGCCAGCAGCTTGGACGGCTCTGGAAACACCATATATTTT.

This clone appeared a single time. The CDR3, as DNA: TGTGCCAGCAGCTACGGACGGGGAGAGCAGTACTTC. It is translated as CASSYGRGEQYF. The chain couples TRBV7-9 to TRBJ2-7, with TRBD2 as a possible D gene (5 bases). The CDR3 contains 12 residues. V gave up 4 bases and J gave up 7 bases, with 11 bases separating them. From germline, CDR1 is SEHNR and CDR2 FQNEAQ (reference sequence).